These T cell receptor beta chains were read from a single sample in a study of radiotherapy plus CTLA-4 blockade in lung cancer. Some clones are missing from TCRdb's copy, which holds only in-frame ones; the method was immunoSEQ multiplex PCR. In the table there are approximately 57,000 clones, approximately 82% of which are singletons. The sequences come from peripheral blood, collected from a patient treated with radiotherapy plus ipilimumab. The source of these receptors is a human donor with non-small cell lung cancer whose response to radiotherapy plus ipilimumab could not be evaluated. The CDR3 runs from the conserved cysteine through the conserved F or W. The order of the fields is V gene, clone size, J gene, D gene, CDR3 DNA, CDR3 protein. D genes are given only for firm matches. Size is stated for part of the rows, as once, few or many counts, or as a class when the clone is expanded.

>TRBV9|.|TRBJ1-6|.
TGTGCCAGCAGCGTAGCGGCAGGGCGGACCTATAATTCACCCCTCCACTTT
CASSVAAGRTYNSPLHF
>TRBV5-1|.|TRBJ2-3|TRBD2
TGCGCCAGCAGCTTGGGGGGAGGGCCAGATACGCAGTATTTT
CASSLGGGPDTQYF
>TRBV7-2|.|TRBJ2-1|TRBD2
TGTGCCAGCAGCTCGACCGGACTAGCGGGAGGTGAGGGGCAGTTCTTC
CASSSTGLAGGEGQFF
>TRBV6-5|.|TRBJ2-3|.
TGTGCCAGCAGGGCTTACGGGGGAGCAGATACGCAGTATTTT
CASRAYGGADTQYF
>TRBV7-2|.|TRBJ1-2|TRBD1
TGTGCCAGCAGTCCCAGTCCGGGACAGTATGGCTACACCTTC
CASSPSPGQYGYTF
>TRBV2|.|TRBJ2-7|TRBD1
TGTGCCAGCAGGGCCGGACAGGAGGTAAACTACGAGCAGTACTTC
CASRAGQEVNYEQYF
>TRBV7-7|.|TRBJ2-3|.
TGTGCCAGCAGTTTCCAGGTTGGGGATACGCAGTATTTT
CASSFQVGDTQYF
>TRBV5-5|.|TRBJ2-5|TRBD2
TGTGCCAGCAGCTCCCGTTGGAGCGGGGGGAAAGAGACCCAGTACTTC
CASSSRWSGGKETQYF
>TRBV7-9|.|TRBJ2-3|.
TGTGCCAGCAGCGATCGAGCCTATACGCAGTATTTT
CASSDRAYTQYF
>TRBV7-9|.|TRBJ2-7|TRBD1
TGTGCCAGCAGCTTACAGACAGGGGCTTCCGAGCAGTACTTC
CASSLQTGASEQYF
>TRBV5-1|.|TRBJ2-3|.
TGCGCCAGCAGCTTACAGGGTGGGGCAGATACGCAGTATTTT
CASSLQGGADTQYF
>TRBV28|.|TRBJ1-6|TRBD1
TGTGCCAGCAGTTACGCCGGGACAGGGAATTCACCCCTCCACTTT
CASSYAGTGNSPLHF
>TRBV18|.|TRBJ1-1|.
TGTGCCAGCTGGTCAGGGGTGGTAGGAACTGAAGCTTTCTTT
CASWSGVVGTEAFF
>TRBV18|.|TRBJ2-3|TRBD2
TGTGCCAGCTCACCCCCGGAGAAGCTGGGACTAGTAGGTTATTTT
CASSPPEKLGLVGYF
>TRBV5-1|.|TRBJ1-4|.
TGCGCCAGCAGTTGGCAGGGATATGCAACTAATGAAAAACTGTTTTTT
CASSWQGYATNEKLFF
>TRBV7-8|.|TRBJ1-1|.
TGTGCCAGCAGCTACCCCGTGGTGGGCGCTGAAGCTTTCTTT
CASSYPVVGAEAFF
>TRBV9|.|TRBJ2-3|TRBD2
TGTGCCAGCAACTTGCGGGAGTCCACAGATACGCAGTATTTT
CASNLRESTDTQYF
>TRBV28|.|TRBJ2-7|.
TGTGCCAGCAGTGGAGAGTTCTACGAGCAGTACTTC
CASSGEFYEQYF
>TRBV4-3|once|TRBJ1-2|.
TGCGCCAGCAGCCAAGAATGGGATCCGGGAGGCTACACCTTC
CASSQEWDPGGYTF
>TRBV6-1|.|TRBJ1-2|.
TGTGCCAGCAGCCTTCAACGAGGGAACTATGGCTACACCTTC
CASSLQRGNYGYTF
>TRBV12-5|.|TRBJ2-7|TRBD2
TGTGCTAGTGGTTTGGTAGGACTAGCGGGAGAAAAAGAGCAGTACTTC
CASGLVGLAGEKEQYF
>TRBV7-9|once|TRBJ1-3|TRBD1
TGTGCCAGCAGCTTACAAGGACAGGGGTCTGGAAACACCATATATTTT
CASSLQGQGSGNTIYF
>TRBV30|.|TRBJ2-7|TRBD2
TGTGCCTGGAGTGCAACCGGGACTAGTCCCCCCTACGAGCAGTACTTC
CAWSATGTSPPYEQYF
>TRBV10-2|.|TRBJ1-2|TRBD1
TGCGCCAGCAGTGCCCGAGGGGGCGGCTACACCTTC
CASSARGGGYTF
>TRBV19|.|TRBJ1-4|TRBD1
TGTGCCAGTAGTACCTCCGGGACAGGGGGTGAAAAACTGTTTTTT
CASSTSGTGGEKLFF
>TRBV2|.|TRBJ2-5|.
TGTGCCAGCAGTGGGGCAAGCTACCAAGAGACCCAGTACTTC
CASSGASYQETQYF
>TRBV6-1|.|TRBJ2-1|.
TGTGCCAGCAGTGAAATGAGCGGCTCCTACAATGAGCAGTTCTTC
CASSEMSGSYNEQFF
>TRBV27|.|TRBJ2-1|TRBD2
TGTGCCAGCAGTTTAGCACTAGCGGGAGAAAGCTCCTACAATGAGCAGTTCTTC
CASSLALAGESSYNEQFF
>TRBV5-8|.|TRBJ2-5|TRBD2
TGTGCCAGCAGCTTGGCCGTGCTAGCGGGAGGCGAGACCCAGTACTTC
CASSLAVLAGGETQYF
>TRBV4-1|.|TRBJ1-1|TRBD1
TGCGCCAGCAGCCGACCGGGACAGATGAACACTGAAGCTTTCTTT
CASSRPGQMNTEAFF
>TRBV19|.|TRBJ1-6|TRBD1
TGTGCCAGTAGTCTGACCGGGACAGGGGACGTCTTCTCCTATAATTCACCCCTCCACTTT
CASSLTGTGDVFSYNSPLHF
>TRBV7-2|.|TRBJ1-4|.
TGTGCCAGCAGCTTAGACACAGGAAGTTATGCTGTTGGAGAAAAACTGTTTTTT
CASSLDTGSYAVGEKLFF
>TRBV27|.|TRBJ1-1|TRBD1
TGTGCCAGCACCGGGACAGGAACGAACACTGAAGCTTTCTTT
CASTGTGTNTEAFF
>TRBV9|.|TRBJ2-5|.
TGTGCCAGCAGCGTAGCTACAATGGGGGGTCAAGAGACCCAGTACTTC
CASSVATMGGQETQYF
>TRBV7-9|.|TRBJ2-1|TRBD2
TGTGCCAGCAGCTTAGTGTGGACTAGCGCTACTTCCTACAATGAGCAGTTCTTC
CASSLVWTSATSYNEQFF
>TRBV27|.|TRBJ2-5|TRBD2
TGTGCCAGCAGTTGGGCTAGCGGGATTTTTGAGACCCAGTACTTC
CASSWASGIFETQYF
>TRBV30|.|TRBJ2-2|TRBD2
TGTGCCTGGACCCCGGGACTAGCGGCTAAGGGGGGGGAGCTGTTTTTT
CAWTPGLAAKGGELFF
>TRBV2|.|TRBJ2-2|TRBD1
TGTGCCAGCAGCGGACAGGGTTCCGGGGAGCTGTTTTTT
CASSGQGSGELFF
>TRBV7-8|.|TRBJ2-7|TRBD2
TGTGCCAGCAGCGGAAGGGAGCGGGGGGGCATGTACGAGCAGTACTTC
CASSGRERGGMYEQYF
>TRBV13|few|TRBJ2-3|TRBD1
TGTGCCAGCAGCCTCCGACAGGGAGAAGCGCGTTTTAGCACAGATACGCAGTATTTT
CASSLRQGEARFSTDTQYF
>TRBV10-3|.|TRBJ2-7|TRBD1
TGTGCCATCAGTCAGTTTTCCGGGACAGGGGGCCGCGAGCAGTACTTC
CAISQFSGTGGREQYF
>TRBV19|.|TRBJ2-2|.
TGTGCCAGTAGTATTCCTCGGGAGCTGTTTTTT
CASSIPRELFF
>TRBV6-5|few|TRBJ1-3|.
TGTGCCAGCAGTTACGTGCCGACAGGCCCTGGAAACACCATATATTTT
CASSYVPTGPGNTIYF
>TRBV4-1|.|TRBJ1-6|.
TGCGCCAGCAGCTACGGGCCCGGGGAATCACCCCTCCACTTT
CASSYGPGESPLHF
>TRBV5-3|.|TRBJ2-2|.
TGTGCCAGAAGCCCCCACCCGGTTCACACCGGGGAGCTGTTTTTT
CARSPHPVHTGELFF
>TRBV7-2|.|TRBJ2-1|TRBD2
TGTGCCAGCAGCTTAAGACTAGCGGAGACCAATGAGCAGTTCTTC
CASSLRLAETNEQFF
>TRBV28|.|TRBJ1-5|.
TGTGCCAGCAAGGGGGGGAATCAGCCCCAGCATTTT
CASKGGNQPQHF
>TRBV25-1|.|TRBJ2-5|TRBD2
TGTGCCAGCAGTGAATTACTAGCGGGAGCATTTTGCGAGACCCAGTACTTC
CASSELLAGAFCETQYF
>TRBV10-1|.|TRBJ2-2|.
TGCGCCAGCAGTGAGAGCCCGGTGGACACCGGGGAGCTGTTTTTT
CASSESPVDTGELFF
>TRBV11-2|.|TRBJ2-1|.
TGTGCCAGCAGCTTAGATCGGGGTAGCTCCTACAATGAGCAGTTCTTC
CASSLDRGSSYNEQFF